The clone carrying this TCR beta chain was observed a handful of times. The CDR3 runs 15 residues. V was pared by 6 bases and J by 7 bases, with 21 bases between. Germline assignment: CDR1 SGHVS and CDR2 FQNEAQ. This table comes from immunoSEQ multiplex PCR, and its TCRdb copy is limited to in-frame clones, with some not included. The sample shows about 160,000 clones, 70% to 90% of them seen only once. This specimen belongs to a study of blood T cell repertoires in COVID-19. This TCR was recovered from a woman aged 45-65 years who had recovered from COVID-19. This rearrangement joins TRBV7-8 to TRBJ1-2, with a possible D match to TRBD1 (6 bases). Sequencing was done on a sample of PBMCs or T cells enriched from blood (not recorded which). The chain's CDR3 is CASSSSGQRRPGYTF. The CDR3 nucleotides are TGTGCCAGCAGTTCATCTGGACAGCGCCGTCCTGGCTACACCTTC.